This paragraph covers one TCR beta chain sequence. No antigen is known for it. Trimming took off 1 base at V and 0 bases at J, with 11 bases between the two ends. Looked up from germline, CDR1 is LGHNA and CDR2 is YNFKEQ. The CDR3 length is 16 residues. This entry belongs to a study of chemoradiotherapy in HPV16-positive cancers. Study overall: Candidate HPV-specific T-cell clones and common TCR motifs came from functional assays in a couple of HPV16-positive patients. The study's findings and limits: HPV-specific T cells were functionally defined from only two HPV16-positive patients. Candidate HPV-specific clones and E7-related TCR motifs grew in tumor during treatment.

Over chemoradiotherapy, repertoires were sampled more than once. Produced via immunoSEQ multiplex PCR; TCRdb's table is partial and in-frame only. The sample holds thousands of clones, approximately 90% seen once. The chain has TRBV4-2 and TRBJ2-3; weak D call: TRBD1 (6 bases). The receptor comes from a human donor with HPV-associated anogenital cancer. The source was blood, collected from a patient who underwent chemoradiotherapy. The CDR3 region has the DNA TGTGCCAGCAGCCAAGCGACAGGATCTAGCACAGATACGCAGTATTTT. Its protein is CASSQATGSSTDTQYF.